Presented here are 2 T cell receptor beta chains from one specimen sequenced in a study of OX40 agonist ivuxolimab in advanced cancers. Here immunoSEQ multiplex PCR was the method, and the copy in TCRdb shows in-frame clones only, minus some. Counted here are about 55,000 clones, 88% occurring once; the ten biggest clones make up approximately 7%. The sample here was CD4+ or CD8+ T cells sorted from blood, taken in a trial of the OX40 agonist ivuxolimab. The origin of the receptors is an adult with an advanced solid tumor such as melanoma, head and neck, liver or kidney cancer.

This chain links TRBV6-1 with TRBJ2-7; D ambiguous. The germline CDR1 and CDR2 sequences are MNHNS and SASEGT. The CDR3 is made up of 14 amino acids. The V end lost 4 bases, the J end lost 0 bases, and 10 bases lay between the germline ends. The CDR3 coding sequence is TGTGCCAGCAGTGCTGCAGACCTCTCCTACGAGCAGTACTTC. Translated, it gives CASSAADLSYEQYF.

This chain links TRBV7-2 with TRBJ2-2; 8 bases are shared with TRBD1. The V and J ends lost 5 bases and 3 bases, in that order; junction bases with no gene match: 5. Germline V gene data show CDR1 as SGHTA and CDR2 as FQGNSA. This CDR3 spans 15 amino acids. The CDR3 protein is CASSPGTGYTGELFF. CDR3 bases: TGTGCCAGCAGCCCGGGGACAGGATACACCGGGGAGCTGTTTTTT.